The 29 T cell receptor beta chains presented below share a single source sample, sequenced in a study of blood T cell repertoires in COVID-19 (dated by TCRdb to about 2020). The library was built by means of the immunoSEQ multiplex PCR assay. This is the immuneACCESS table as TCRdb keeps it, with only in-frame sequences that have V and J called. A part of the clones is gone; compared with another copy, unresolved V genes explain less than half, and the rest is unexplained. The sample table holds about 30,000 clones, of which approximately 88% were seen once. The ten most abundant clones make up 11% to 15% of the sample. The specimen was peripheral blood. The origin of the receptors is a man between 60 and 75 years old with active COVID-19.

This clone was counted a few times. J is TRBJ2-7 and V is TRBV7-6, with a tentative D call TRBD2 (6 bases). Trimming cost V 1 base and J 2 bases, with 18 bases left between them. There are 17 residues in the CDR3. Germline loops: CDR1 SGHVS, CDR2 FNYEAQ. CDR3 amino acids: CASSLEALGGAPYEQYF. DNA for the CDR3: TGTGCCAGCAGCTTAGAGGCCTTGGGGGGAGCCCCCTACGAGCAGTACTTC. Drawing the rest from reference TRBV7-6 and TRBJ2-7, the complete variable domain is GAGVSQSPRYKVTKRGQDVALRCDPISGHVSLYWYRQALGQGPEFLTYFNYEAQQDKSGLPNDRFSAERPEGSISTLTIQRTEQRDSAMYRCASSLEALGGAPYEQYFGPGTRLTVT.

The chain has TRBV2 and TRBJ2-5; a possible D gene is TRBD2 (5 bases). CDR1 and CDR2 (germline): SNHLY, FYNNEI. CDR3 length: 13 residues. Deletions cut 6 bases from V and 1 base from J, with 9 bases between. The CDR3 nucleotides read TGTGCCAGCAGGGGGAGCACCCAAGAGACCCAGTACTTC. Protein product: CASRGSTQETQYF.

The rearrangement joins TRBV5-6 to TRBJ1-2; perhaps TRBD1 as D (6 bases). The CDR3 sequence is 16 residues long. From germline, CDR1 is SGHDT and CDR2 YYEEEE. V was clipped by 0 bases and J by 1 base, with 13 bases between them. The CDR3 here is CASSLGTVTFNYGYTF. The CDR3 DNA reads TGTGCCAGCAGCTTGGGGACAGTCACGTTTAACTATGGCTACACCTTC.

This clone was counted a few times. The chain carries TRBV5-1 and TRBJ1-2, with D possibly being TRBD1 (5 bases). V dropped 5 bases and J dropped 8 bases, with 16 bases sitting between them. The CDR3 runs to 13 residues. The germline gives CDR1 SGHRS, CDR2 YFSETQ. The DNA for the CDR3 is TGCGCCAGCAGAGGGGAAGGCCTAGGAGGCTACACCTTC. Protein: CASRGEGLGGYTF.

The chain employs TRBV12-3 or TRBV12-4 and TRBJ2-1; TRBD2 is a possible D gene (5 bases). This CDR3 contains 13 residues. V lost 5 bases, J lost 7 bases, and 12 bases lay in between. The CDR3 nucleotides are TGTGCCAGCAGTCTTCAGAGGACTAATGAGCAGTTCTTC. It specifies CASSLQRTNEQFF.

This clone was picked up one time. The rearrangement uses TRBV25-1 and TRBJ2-7; the match to TRBD1 covers 11 bases. Germline CDR1 MGHDK, CDR2 SYGVNS. This CDR3 has 15 amino acids. The V segment lost 5 bases and the J segment 3 bases; nucleotides outside the gene matches: 6. The CDR3 nucleotides read TGTGCCAGCAGTTACTCCGGGACAGGGGGCTACGAGCAGTACTTC. The encoded protein is CASSYSGTGGYEQYF.

The chain's CDR3 is CASTAGGNYGYTF. CDR3 in DNA: TGTGCCAGTACCGCCGGGGGGAACTATGGCTACACCTTC. This chain connects TRBV19 to TRBJ1-2, with D possibly TRBD1 on 5 matching bases. This CDR3 contains 13 residues. The germline V and J ends were trimmed by 7 bases and 2 bases, with 11 bases remaining between them. The germline V gene encodes CDR1 LNHDA and CDR2 SQIVND (reference sequence).

This clone is a singleton in its sample. V gene TRBV5-1 combines with J gene TRBJ2-7, with 9 nucleotides matching TRBD1. From germline, CDR1 is SGHRS and CDR2 YFSETQ. The length of the CDR3 is 14 residues. J was trimmed by 1 base and V by 8 bases; bases with no gene match: 7. The CDR3 DNA reads as TGCGCCAGTCGCCGGGACAGGGCTTCCTACGAGCAGTACTTC. Amino acids: CASRRDRASYEQYF. Looking up the rest from reference TRBV5-1 and TRBJ2-7 gives the full variable domain: KAGVTQTPRYLIKTRGQQVTLSCSPISGHRSVSWYQQTPGQGLQFLFEYFSETQRNKGNFPGRFSGRQFSNSRSEMNVSTLELGDSALYLCASRRDRASYEQYFGPGTRLTVT.

The V call is TRBV7-9, the J call TRBJ2-5; a possible D gene is TRBD2 (5 bases). The CDR3 consists of 14 residues. Germline V gives CDR1 SEHNR, CDR2 FQNEAQ (reference sequence). V was cut by 2 bases and J by 3 bases, with 10 bases left in between. For the CDR3, the DNA is TGTGCCAGCAGCTTACGGGGATTTGAAGAGACCCAGTACTTC. Amino acid sequence: CASSLRGFEETQYF.

The chain is built from TRBV5-1 and TRBJ1-2, with TRBD1 as a possible D gene (6 bases). Germline assignment: CDR1 SGHRS and CDR2 YFSETQ. The CDR3 spans 15 residues. V lost 1 base and J lost 6, with 16 bases in between. CDR3 loop: CASSLLSGDTHGYTF. CDR3 nucleotides: TGCGCCAGCAGCTTGCTTTCAGGGGACACTCATGGCTACACCTTC.

The rearrangement joins TRBV7-2 to TRBJ2-1; TRBD1 agrees at 8 bases. The CDR3 consists of 15 residues. Germline loops: CDR1 SGHTA, CDR2 FQGNSA. J was trimmed by 8 bases and V by 5 bases; bases with no gene match: 11. CDR3 residues: CASSLSRQGAHEQFF. The CDR3 DNA is TGTGCCAGCAGCCTGTCGCGGCAGGGGGCCCATGAGCAGTTCTTC.

The V and J genes are TRBV12-3 or TRBV12-4 and TRBJ2-1; 8 positions agree with TRBD2. The CDR3 covers 13 residues. Trimming cost V 11 bases and J 9 bases; bases outside gene matches: 12. The CDR3 here is CASGGDNSREQFF. CDR3 coding DNA: TGTGCCTCGGGGGGGGACAATTCGCGTGAGCAGTTCTTC.

Here the CDR3 DNA reads TGTGCTAGTGGCACTGTCCCCCTCCCGGGACTAGCGGGAGGGCCGGGCAATGAGCAGTTCTTC. Translating gives CASGTVPLPGLAGGPGNEQFF. The chain recombines TRBV12-5 with TRBJ2-1; 16 positions agree with TRBD2. The CDR3 spans 21 residues. Germline V CDR1 and CDR2: LGHNT, FRNRAP. Trimming at V came to 6 bases and at J to 6 bases, leaving 20 bases not matched to a gene.

This clone occurred once. CDR3 amino acids: CALQGALDSNGYTF. The CDR3 DNA reads TGTGCTTTACAGGGGGCTTTGGATAGTAATGGCTACACCTTC. The chain is built from TRBV28 and TRBJ1-2; 9 positions agree with TRBD1. This CDR3 has 14 amino acids. The germline V gene encodes CDR1 MDHEN and CDR2 SYDVKM.

The rearrangement links TRBV7-9 to TRBJ2-2; 8 bases line up with TRBD2. CDR1 is SEHNR, CDR2 FQNEAQ, per germline (reference sequence). The V gene end was trimmed by 2 bases and the J gene end by 6 bases; junction bases not matched to a gene: 5. This CDR3 region has 15 residues. CDR3 coding DNA: TGTGCCAGCAGCTTATCGGGACTAGTCGCCGGGGAGCTGTTTTTT. Residues: CASSLSGLVAGELFF.

The rearrangement uses TRBV6-1 and TRBJ1-3, with D possibly TRBD1 on 5 matching bases. This CDR3 contains 17 residues. Looked up from germline, CDR1 is MNHNS and CDR2 is SASEGT. Trimming cost V 3 bases and J 0 bases, with 15 bases left between them. The CDR3 bases are TGTGCCAGCAGTGACCTCGGGCAGGGATCCTCTGGAAACACCATATATTTT. This gives the protein CASSDLGQGSSGNTIYF.

The gene calls are TRBV29-1 and TRBJ1-1; tentatively, D is TRBD1 (5 bases). Germline-derived CDR1 and CDR2 are SQVTM and ANQGSEA. The V gene lost 7 bases and the J gene lost 3 bases, with 18 bases spanning the gap. This CDR3 has 14 amino acids. In nucleotides, the CDR3 is TGCAGCGCCAACCAGGGTCTTCTTGACACTGAAGCTTTCTTT. This encodes CSANQGLLDTEAFF.

This rearrangement joins TRBV19 to TRBJ2-1, with D tentatively TRBD2 (6 bases). Per germline, CDR1 LNHDA and CDR2 SQIVND (reference sequence). Trimming removed 6 bases from V and 2 bases from J, with 14 bases in between. This CDR3 has 15 residues. The CDR3 nucleotides are TGTGCCAGTAGCAAACCGGGAGAAACCTACAATGAGCAGTTCTTC. Amino acids: CASSKPGETYNEQFF.

The chain joins TRBV7-9 to TRBJ2-1, with TRBD1 as a possible D gene (6 bases). V was pared by 5 bases and J by 1 base, with 15 bases between. In germline, CDR1 is SEHNR, CDR2 FQNEAQ (reference sequence). The CDR3 length is 16 residues. In DNA, the CDR3 is TGTGCCAGCAGCCCTAGACAGGTTCTATCCTACAATGAGCAGTTCTTC. Its protein product is CASSPRQVLSYNEQFF.

This clone was seen a single time. J is TRBJ2-1 and V is TRBV5-1, with 7 bases aligning to TRBD2. Trimming removed 3 bases from V and 8 bases from J; junction bases left unmatched: 11. This CDR3 has 15 residues. The germline gives CDR1 SGHRS, CDR2 YFSETQ. DNA for the CDR3: TGCGCCAGCAGCTCAATACTAGCGCGGGGTTATGAGCAGTTCTTC. It encodes CASSSILARGYEQFF.

The rearrangement joins TRBV5-1 to TRBJ2-5; a possible D gene is TRBD2 (5 bases). CDR3 size: 14 residues. The ends were cut back, 0 bases at V and 7 bases at J, with 13 bases in the middle. Per germline, CDR1 SGHRS and CDR2 YFSETQ. CDR3 sequence: CASSLDGNVGTQYF. Written as DNA, the CDR3 is TGCGCCAGCAGCTTGGACGGGAATGTAGGGACCCAGTACTTC.

The gene calls are TRBV7-9 and TRBJ2-2; 12 bases are shared with TRBD2. This CDR3 has 17 residues. Germline assignment: CDR1 SEHNR and CDR2 FQNEAQ (reference sequence). V dropped 2 bases and J dropped 4; count of bases not matched to a gene: 5. The CDR3 coding sequence is TGTGCCAGCAGCTTACTAGCGGGAGGGCCCGGCACCGGGGAGCTGTTTTTT. Its translation is CASSLLAGGPGTGELFF.

The chain uses TRBV2 and TRBJ2-2, with D possibly TRBD1 on 6 matching bases. Germline V lookup: CDR1 SNHLY, CDR2 FYNNEI. With 7 bases removed from V and 4 bases from J, the gap between germline ends came to 13 bases. The CDR3 runs 14 residues. This CDR3 reads CASTYGDTTGELFF. The CDR3 DNA is TGTGCCAGCACCTATGGGGACACCACCGGGGAGCTGTTTTTT.

The rearrangement uses TRBV27 and TRBJ1-5, with 8 bases matching TRBD1. The CDR3 extends over 16 amino acids. V was clipped by 5 bases and J by 4 bases; unmatched bases: 10. Germline V gene data show CDR1 as MNHEY and CDR2 as SMNVEV (reference sequence). This CDR3 reads CASSRTGKGRNQPQHF. CDR3 DNA sequence: TGTGCCAGCAGTAGGACAGGGAAGGGGCGTAATCAGCCCCAGCATTTT.

This sequence joins TRBV18 and TRBJ2-1; 7 bases are a match to TRBD1. The germline V gene has CDR1 KGHSH and CDR2 LQKENI. The V and J ends lost 1 base and 0 bases, in that order; junction bases with no gene match: 3. This CDR3 is built from 16 residues. The CDR3 DNA reads TGTGCCAGCTCACCACAGGGGGCGAGCTCCTACAATGAGCAGTTCTTC. Protein sequence: CASSPQGASSYNEQFF.

The chain is built from TRBV28 and TRBJ1-4; D ambiguous. The V end lost 6 bases, the J end lost 8 bases, and 10 bases lay between the germline ends. The germline CDR1 and CDR2 sequences are MDHEN and SYDVKM. CDR3 length: 12 amino acids. The CDR3 DNA sequence: TGTGCCAGCAGCGCGGGTAAAGAAAAACTGTTTTTT. As protein: CASSAGKEKLFF.

A single count supports this clone. The gene calls are TRBV3-1 (or the pseudogene TRBV3-2) and TRBJ2-2; 13 nucleotides agree with TRBD2. The V segment lost 3 bases and the J segment 7 bases; nucleotides outside the gene matches: 5. The CDR3 length is 16 residues. CDR1 LGHDT and CDR2 YNNKEL come from the germline V gene (reference sequence). The CDR3 DNA is TGTGCCAGCAGCCAGGCGGGACTAGCGGGACACGGGGAGCTGTTTTTT. This translates into CASSQAGLAGHGELFF.

The chain is built from TRBV28 and TRBJ2-5, with 12 bases identical to TRBD2. CDR1 and CDR2 (germline): MDHEN, SYDVKM. CDR3 length: 17 residues. J gave up 4 bases and V 2 bases, and 8 bases lay outside the gene matches. This chain's CDR3 is CASSLGPGLAGLETQYF. In nucleotides, the CDR3 is TGTGCCAGCAGTTTAGGTCCAGGACTAGCGGGACTAGAGACCCAGTACTTC.

The rearrangement uses TRBV2 and TRBJ2-7; the D gene is possibly TRBD2 (7 bases). This CDR3 spans 14 amino acids. The V gene's germline CDR1 is SNHLY and CDR2 FYNNEI. The V gene lost 7 bases and the J gene lost 5 bases, with 18 bases spanning the gap. The CDR3 protein is CASKRGGEGNEQYF. In DNA, the CDR3 is TGTGCCAGCAAAAGGGGGGGAGAGGGGAACGAGCAGTACTTC. Full variable domain (missing parts from reference TRBV2 and TRBJ2-7): EPEVTQTPSHQVTQMGQEVILRCVPISNHLYFYWYRQILGQKVEFLVSFYNNEISEKSEIFDDQFSVERPDGSNFTLKIRSTKLEDSAMYFCASKRGGEGNEQYFGPGTRLTVT.